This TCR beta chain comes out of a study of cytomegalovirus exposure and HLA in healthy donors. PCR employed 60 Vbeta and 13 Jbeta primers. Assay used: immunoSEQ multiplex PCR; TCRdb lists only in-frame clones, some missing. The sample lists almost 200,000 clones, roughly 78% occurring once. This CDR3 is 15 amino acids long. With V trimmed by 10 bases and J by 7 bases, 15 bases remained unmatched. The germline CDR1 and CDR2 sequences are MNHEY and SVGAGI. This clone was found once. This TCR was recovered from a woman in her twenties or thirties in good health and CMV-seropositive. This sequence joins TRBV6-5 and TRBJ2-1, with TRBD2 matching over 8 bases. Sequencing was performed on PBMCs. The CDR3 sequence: CATYSGNIVGNEQFF. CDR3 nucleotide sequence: TGTGCCACCTATAGCGGGAACATAGTAGGAAATGAGCAGTTCTTC.